This is a list of T cell receptor beta chains from one sample in a study of T cells after posttransplantation cyclophosphamide. Sequenced by immunoSEQ multiplex PCR; TCRdb stores in-frame clones only, minus some. The sample is made up of 5,000 to 5,500 clones, none counted only once. Material: PBMCs, obtained after allogeneic stem cell transplant with posttransplant cyclophosphamide. The receptors originated from a female patient aged 30 to 40 who received an allogeneic stem cell transplant from an unrelated donor, was CMV-positive, and had acute and chronic GVHD. Part of the T cells may come from the graft donor. Each CDR3 is given without its conserved first and last residue. The order of the fields is V gene, J gene, CDR3 protein.

TRBV18	TRBJ2-7	ASSRSGSSYEQY
TRBV6-5	TRBJ1-2	ASSYTLTGGYGYT
TRBV5-4	TRBJ2-5	ASSSLLAAQETQY
TRBV9	TRBJ2-3	ASSPGGGDTDTQY
TRBV6-1	TRBJ1-5	ASTSRTGSNQPQH
TRBV7-6	TRBJ2-5	ASTPTSGQETQY
TRBV6-5	TRBJ2-2	ASKGPSGSTGELF
TRBV6-5	TRBJ1-1	ASSYSPGSTGAF
TRBV19	TRBJ2-1	ASSPSRGMGQF
TRBV7-9	TRBJ1-6	ASSLWTGVINSPLH
TRBV16	TRBJ1-1	ASSPDQGSPEAF
TRBV4-1	TRBJ2-1	ASSQDIASEYNEQF
TRBV30	TRBJ2-2	AWNFYTGELF
TRBV6-1	TRBJ2-7	ASSKGLASSYEQY
TRBV6-6	TRBJ1-2	ANSRQGASGYT
TRBV6-5	TRBJ2-7	AISGTAATYEQY
TRBV9	TRBJ1-2	ASSVEGAIGYT
TRBV21-1	TRBJ2-2	ASRPSGLAGGRVGELF
TRBV9	TRBJ2-1	ASSVATRTGGDEQF
TRBV5-5	TRBJ1-4	ASSLGQVDEKLF
TRBV27	TRBJ2-1	ASSLSLVAVINEQF
TRBV2	TRBJ2-5	ASSPWDRGIETQY
TRBV19	TRBJ2-3	ASRVLGGRGEDTQY
TRBV2	TRBJ2-2	ASSQLSGRSTGELF
TRBV30	TRBJ2-2	AWSKQGELF
TRBV5-4	TRBJ2-5	ASSPGQKETQY
TRBV4-3	TRBJ1-1	ASSQDPTGGLAEAF
TRBV10-3	TRBJ1-1	ATQRGLDTEAF
TRBV7-6	TRBJ2-5	ASSLGLGRDLKETQY
TRBV30	TRBJ2-7	AWTLQDSYEQY
TRBV2	TRBJ2-1	ASSPQPSGRAGEQF
TRBV6-5	TRBJ2-1	ASSRSGNYNEQF
TRBV6-5	TRBJ2-1	ASFSQTGAYNEQF